This T cell receptor (beta chain) was obtained from a study of T cell changes during pregnancy in multiple sclerosis. TCRdb keeps only in-frame clones here, not all; method: immunoSEQ multiplex PCR. This table has roughly 64,000 clones, over 95% appearing once. After removal of 5 bases from V and 1 base from J, the junction contained 7 bases not matched to a gene. CDR1 and CDR2 (germline): LNHDA, SQIVND (reference sequence). The CDR3 runs to 16 residues. V gene TRBV19 combines with J gene TRBJ2-7, with 11 bases that match TRBD1. The origin of this receptor is a female donor with multiple sclerosis, enrolled in a pregnancy study. The material sequenced was CD8+ T cells from peripheral blood mononuclear cells, taken after pregnancy. CDR3: CASSEGQGEVSYEQYF. DNA of the CDR3: TGTGCCAGTAGTGAGGGACAGGGGGAAGTATCCTACGAGCAGTACTTC.